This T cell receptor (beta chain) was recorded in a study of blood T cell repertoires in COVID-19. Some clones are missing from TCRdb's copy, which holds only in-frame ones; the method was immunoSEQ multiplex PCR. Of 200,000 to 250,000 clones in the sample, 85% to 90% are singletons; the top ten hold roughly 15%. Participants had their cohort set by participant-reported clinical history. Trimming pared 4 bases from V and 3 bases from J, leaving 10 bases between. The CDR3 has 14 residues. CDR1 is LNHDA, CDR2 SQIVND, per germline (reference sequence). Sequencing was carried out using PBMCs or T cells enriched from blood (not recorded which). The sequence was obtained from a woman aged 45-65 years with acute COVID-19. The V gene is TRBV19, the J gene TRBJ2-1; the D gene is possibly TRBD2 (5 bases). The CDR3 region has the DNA TGTGCCAGTAGTAACCAGGCGGGCTACAATGAGCAGTTCTTC. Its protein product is CASSNQAGYNEQFF.